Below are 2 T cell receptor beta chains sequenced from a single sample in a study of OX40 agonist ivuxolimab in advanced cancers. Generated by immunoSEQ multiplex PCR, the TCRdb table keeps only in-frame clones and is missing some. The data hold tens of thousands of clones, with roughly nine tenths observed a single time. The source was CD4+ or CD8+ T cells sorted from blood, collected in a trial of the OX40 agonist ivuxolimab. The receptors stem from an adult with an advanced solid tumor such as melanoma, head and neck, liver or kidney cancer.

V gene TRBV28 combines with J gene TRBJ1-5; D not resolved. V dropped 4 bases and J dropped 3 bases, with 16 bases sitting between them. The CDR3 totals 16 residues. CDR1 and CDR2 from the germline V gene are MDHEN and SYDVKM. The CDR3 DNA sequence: TGTGCCAGCAGTTCTACTGTCGCCGGACTCAATCAGCCCCAGCATTTT. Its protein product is CASSSTVAGLNQPQHF. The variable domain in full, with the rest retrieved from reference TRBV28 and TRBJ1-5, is DVKVTQSSRYLVKRTGEKVFLECVQDMDHENMFWYRQDPGLGLRLIYFSYDVKMKEKGDIPEGYSVSREKKERFSLILESASTNQTSMYLCASSSTVAGLNQPQHFGDGTRLSIL.

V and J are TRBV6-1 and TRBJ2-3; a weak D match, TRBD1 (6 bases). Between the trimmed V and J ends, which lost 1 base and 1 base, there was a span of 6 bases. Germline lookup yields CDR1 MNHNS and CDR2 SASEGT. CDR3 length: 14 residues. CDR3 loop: CASSEDRGTDTQYF. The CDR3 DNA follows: TGTGCCAGCAGTGAAGACAGGGGCACAGATACGCAGTATTTT.